These 22 T cell receptor beta chains were all obtained from the same sample, sequenced in a study of vaccination and CD4 T cells after COVID-19. Documented time point: late sampling 161 to 241 days after vaccination in three convalescent patients. As to treatment: 10-day PBMC culture with coronavirus spike peptide pools or control peptides (ViraFEST assay). No antigen has been identified for these receptors. An Oncomine TCR Beta short-read assay was used to sequence the DNA from cultured CD4+ T cells. TCRdb called the PCR reads again in MiXCR, with one record for every CDR3 protein. Among about 20,000 distinct CDR3 sequences listed, under 40% were seen once. This material consisted of CD4+ T cells from blood, cultured in vitro, taken about 7 months after SARS-CoV-2 vaccination. These receptor sequences come from a human donor who had recovered from COVID-19.

There are a few counts of this clonotype. V is TRBV19 and J is TRBJ2-1, with TRBD2 as a possible D gene (5 bases). CDR1 LNHDA and CDR2 SQIVND come from the germline V gene (reference sequence). V dropped 0 bases and J dropped 1 base, with 13 bases sitting between them. CDR3 length: 17 residues. In DNA form, the CDR3 reads TGTGCCAGTAGTATAGAGGGCGACCCGGGGTCCTACAATGAGCAGTTCTTC. This codes for CASSIEGDPGSYNEQFF.

This chain joins TRBV20-1 and TRBJ2-1; 12 nucleotides agree with TRBD2. CDR1 and CDR2 (germline): DFQATT, SNEGSKA (reference sequence). This CDR3 is 17 amino acids long. V lost 2 bases and J lost 0; bases outside the gene matches: 5. DNA for the CDR3: TGCAGTGCTAGAATGGCTAGCGGGAGGGCCTCCTACAATGAGCAGTTCTTC. This codes for CSARMASGRASYNEQFF.

This clonotype was counted only a few times. V gene TRBV10-3 combines with J gene TRBJ2-7; TRBD2 matches at 13 bases. The CDR3 has 14 amino acids. With 6 bases clipped from V and 7 bases from J, the junction kept 6 bases outside the gene matches. Germline V lookup: CDR1 ENHRY, CDR2 SYGVKD. DNA of the CDR3: TGTGCCATCAGGGAAGAGGGACTAGCGGGAGAGCAGTACTTC. It codes for CAIREEGLAGEQYF.

This clonotype has just one count. One junction end does not reproduce the germline sequence, and a read error may be involved. This chain links TRBV2 with TRBJ1-6; 9 nucleotides line up with TRBD1. From germline, CDR1 is SNHLY and CDR2 FYNNEI. The CDR3 totals 13 residues. CDR3 DNA sequence: TGTGCCAGCCGGGGACAGGGAGATTCACCCTTCCACTTT. Its protein product is CASRGQGDSPFHF. Combining the CDR3 with reference TRBV2 and TRBJ1-6 gives the whole variable domain EPEVTQTPSHQVTQMGQEVILRCVPISNHLYFYWYRQILGQKVEFLVSFYNNEISEKSEIFDDQFSVERPDGSNFTLKIRSTKLEDSAMYFCASRGQGDSPFHFGNGTRLTVT.

The rearrangement links TRBV4-1 to TRBJ1-2, with D unclear. This CDR3 has 15 amino acids. The germline V gene encodes CDR1 MGHRA and CDR2 YSYEKL. V lost 1 base and J lost 7, with 16 bases in between. The CDR3 nucleotides read TGCGCCAGCAGCCAAGTCACAGCCCTTTTAACTGGCTACACCTTC. It is translated as CASSQVTALLTGYTF.

The genes are TRBV6-1 and TRBJ1-6; no clear D gene. The CDR3 spans 15 residues. Trimming removed 2 bases at V and 7 bases at J, with 12 bases between. Germline-derived CDR1 and CDR2 are MNHNS and SASEGT. The CDR3 region has the DNA TGTGCCAGCAGTGAAAGCGGCGGACTGAATTCACCCCTCCACTTT. The encoded protein is CASSESGGLNSPLHF.

The chain joins TRBV2 to TRBJ1-1; 7 nucleotides align to TRBD1. Germline V gene lookup returns CDR1 SNHLY and CDR2 FYNNEI. The CDR3 has 15 residues. J was trimmed by 3 bases and V by 2 bases; bases with no gene match: 6. As DNA, the CDR3 is TGTGCCAGCAGTGAATTCCAGGGGGAGTACACTGAAGCTTTCTTT. Its protein is CASSEFQGEYTEAFF.

This clonotype is termed medium-sized. The CDR3 loop reads CASKLYFNTEAFF. The CDR3, as DNA: TGTGCCAGCAAACTGTACTTCAACACTGAAGCTTTCTTT. This sequence joins TRBV27 and TRBJ1-1; no definite D call. Between the trimmed V and J ends, which lost 7 bases and 2 bases, there was a span of 11 bases. This CDR3 is 13 amino acids long. Germline V gene sequence: CDR1 MNHEY, CDR2 SMNVEV (reference sequence).

This CDR3 is CASSAPGLEQYF. Written as DNA, the CDR3 is TGTGCCAGCAGCGCTCCGGGACTCGAGCAGTACTTC. The chain uses TRBV7-2 and TRBJ2-7; tentatively, D is TRBD2 (6 bases). V shed 5 bases and J shed 6 bases, with 11 bases lying between them. The CDR3 totals 12 residues. CDR1 is SGHTA, CDR2 FQGNSA, per germline.

The chain recombines TRBV19 with TRBJ1-5; 8 bases are a match to TRBD1. The CDR3 is 17 residues long. After removal of 6 bases from V and 3 bases from J, the junction contained 13 bases not matched to a gene. Germline assignment: CDR1 LNHDA and CDR2 SQIVND (reference sequence). The CDR3 sequence: CASRDPGDRGHNQPQHF. CDR3 nucleotides: TGTGCCAGTAGAGACCCGGGAGACAGGGGCCACAATCAGCCCCAGCATTTT.

This clonotype has a handful of counts. The chain couples TRBV20-1 to TRBJ2-2; D may be TRBD2 (6 bases). The germline V gene encodes CDR1 DFQATT and CDR2 SNEGSKA (reference sequence). V was trimmed by 0 bases and J by 3 bases, leaving 14 bases between them. The CDR3 sequence is 16 residues long. CDR3 protein: CSARDSAGSYTGELFF. CDR3 sequence (DNA): TGCAGTGCTAGAGACTCGGCGGGGAGTTACACCGGGGAGCTGTTTTTT.

This chain links TRBV7-2 with TRBJ1-5; D gene uncertain. Per the germline V gene, CDR1 is SGHTA and CDR2 is FQGNSA. V lost 1 base and J 0 bases, leaving 13 bases between the germline ends. The CDR3 contains 17 residues. The DNA of the CDR3 is TGTGCCAGCAGCTTAGTTGCGGGCGCCGATAGCAATCAGCCCCAGCATTTT. Protein product: CASSLVAGADSNQPQHF.

The chain carries TRBV2 and TRBJ2-6; possibly TRBD2 for D (6 bases). The CDR3 covers 10 residues. From germline, CDR1 is SNHLY and CDR2 FYNNEI. The germline V and J ends were trimmed by 8 bases and 10 bases, with 6 bases remaining between them. The CDR3 spells CASGGNVLTF. CDR3 nucleotide sequence: TGTGCCAGCGGGGGGAACGTCCTGACTTTC.

This chain connects TRBV4-2 to TRBJ1-1, with D uncertain. Germline V CDR1 and CDR2: LGHNA, YNFKEQ. With 1 base removed from V and 1 base from J, the gap between germline ends came to 10 bases. The CDR3 spans 15 residues. The CDR3 DNA is TGTGCCAGCAGCCAAGGGGCTCCTCAGAACACTGAAGCTTTCTTT. Protein product: CASSQGAPQNTEAFF.

Comments on this clonotype: The junction differs from germline at one of its ends, possibly a read error. This chain joins TRBV20-1 and TRBJ2-1; no clear D. Looked up from germline, CDR1 is DFQATT and CDR2 is SNEGSKA (reference sequence). The CDR3 consists of 14 residues. CDR3: CSARDRSQDRRRVF. CDR3 coding DNA: TGCAGTGCTAGAGATAGGTCTCAGGACCGCCGAAGGGTCTTC.

This sequence joins TRBV2 and TRBJ1-2; D is undetermined. The CDR3 totals 13 residues. V was cut by 3 bases and J by 7 bases, with 12 bases left in between. In germline, CDR1 is SNHLY, CDR2 FYNNEI. CDR3: CASSDLYQAGYTF. CDR3 sequence (DNA): TGTGCCAGCAGTGATCTCTATCAAGCTGGCTACACCTTC.

This clonotype appeared a few times. The V gene is TRBV20-1, the J gene TRBJ2-3; TRBD2 matches 9 bases. Germline V CDR1 and CDR2: DFQATT, SNEGSKA (reference sequence). With 6 bases clipped from V and 1 base from J, the junction kept 5 bases outside the gene matches. This CDR3 is built from 14 residues. CDR3: CSAFLAGRTDTQYF. Written as DNA, the CDR3 is TGCAGTGCATTTCTAGCGGGGCGCACAGATACGCAGTATTTT.

This clonotype was seen more than once but under ten times. This chain links TRBV7-2 with TRBJ1-2, with D perhaps TRBD1 (5 bases). CDR1 SGHTA and CDR2 FQGNSA come from the germline V gene. The germline V and J ends were trimmed by 1 base and 2 bases, with 14 bases remaining between them. CDR3 length: 16 residues. The CDR3, as DNA: TGTGCCAGCAGCTTAGGGGGCGGCAGGGCCAACTATGGCTACACCTTC. Protein product: CASSLGGGRANYGYTF.

DNA of the CDR3: TGCAGTGCTAGGACGGACGGGGACCTAGGGTTCTTC. Translating gives CSARTDGDLGFF. This sequence joins TRBV20-1 and TRBJ2-1, with D perhaps TRBD1 or TRBD2 (5 bases each). Germline CDR1 is DFQATT and CDR2 is SNEGSKA (reference sequence). V was pared by 3 bases and J by 15 bases, with 18 bases between. CDR3 size: 12 residues.

This clonotype was seen a handful of times. The chain has TRBV6-5 and TRBJ1-5; no clear D. CDR3 length: 14 residues. Trimming cost V 0 bases and J 6 bases, with 9 bases left between them. Germline V CDR1 and CDR2: MNHEY, SVGAGI. CDR3 region: CASSYSHEGQPQHF. The CDR3 coding sequence is TGTGCCAGCAGTTACTCGCATGAGGGTCAGCCCCAGCATTTT.

This clonotype was detected a few times. The DNA of the CDR3 is TGTGCCAGCAGGGCGACTAGCGGGGGGGCCTGGGAGCAGTTCTTC. Its protein product is CASRATSGGAWEQFF. The J gene is TRBJ2-1, the V gene TRBV27, with 14 bases fitting TRBD2. Unmatched junction bases numbered 8, after V lost 6 bases and J lost 10 bases. Germline V lookup: CDR1 MNHEY, CDR2 SMNVEV (reference sequence). This CDR3 has 15 residues.

The rearrangement links TRBV6-1 to TRBJ2-1, with 7 positions matching TRBD1. CDR3 size: 14 residues. V trimming: 6 bases; J trimming: 0 bases; junction bases outside the gene matches: 2. The germline CDR1 and CDR2 sequences are MNHNS and SASEGT. Written as DNA, the CDR3 is TGTGCCAGCAGGGGGACAGTCTCCTACAATGAGCAGTTCTTC. This codes for CASRGTVSYNEQFF.